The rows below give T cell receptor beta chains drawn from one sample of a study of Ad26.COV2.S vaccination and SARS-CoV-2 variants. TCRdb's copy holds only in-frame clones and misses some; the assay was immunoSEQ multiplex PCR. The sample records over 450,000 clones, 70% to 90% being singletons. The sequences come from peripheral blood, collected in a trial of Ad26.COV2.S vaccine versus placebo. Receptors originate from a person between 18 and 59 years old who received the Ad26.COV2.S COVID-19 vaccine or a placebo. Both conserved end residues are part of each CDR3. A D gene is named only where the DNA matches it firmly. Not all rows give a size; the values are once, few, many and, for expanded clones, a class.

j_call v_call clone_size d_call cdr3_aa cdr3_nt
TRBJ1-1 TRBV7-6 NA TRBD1 CASSRWTGGLNTEAFF TGTGCCAGCAGCCGCTGGACAGGGGGCTTGAACACTGAAGCTTTCTTT
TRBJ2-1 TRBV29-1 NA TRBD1 CSGRQGIAFGSYNEQFF TGCAGCGGGCGACAGGGGATAGCATTTGGCTCCTACAATGAGCAGTTCTTC
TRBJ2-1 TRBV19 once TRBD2 CASTMSSGSGSEQFF TGTGCCAGTACCATGAGTAGCGGGAGCGGGAGTGAGCAGTTCTTC
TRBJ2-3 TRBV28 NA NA CASSSRGLTDTQYF TGTGCCAGCAGTTCGAGGGGCTTAACAGATACGCAGTATTTT
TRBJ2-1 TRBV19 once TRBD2 CASMAGRTSGIRNEQFF TGTGCCAGTATGGCCGGGAGGACTAGCGGGATTCGGAATGAGCAGTTCTTC
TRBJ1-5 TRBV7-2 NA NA CASSQGGGWIQPQHF TGTGCCAGCAGCCAAGGTGGGGGGTGGATACAGCCCCAGCATTTT
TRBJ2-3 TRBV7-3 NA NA CASSSGTSYTDTQYF TGTGCCAGCAGCTCCGGGACAAGTTACACAGATACGCAGTATTTT
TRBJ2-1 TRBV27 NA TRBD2 CASSAPLGTSGSKVYNEQFF TGTGCCAGCAGTGCCCCGTTGGGGACTAGCGGGAGCAAAGTCTACAATGAGCAGTTCTTC
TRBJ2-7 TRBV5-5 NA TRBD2 CASSHGTSGYEQYF TGTGCCAGCAGCCATGGGACTAGCGGCTACGAGCAGTACTTC
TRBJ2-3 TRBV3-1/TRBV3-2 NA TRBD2 CASSQGGDTDTQYF TGTGCCAGCAGCCAGGGGGGGGACACAGATACGCAGTATTTT
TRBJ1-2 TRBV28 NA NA CASSTIGSNLNYGYTF TGTGCCAGCAGTACCATTGGGTCAAATCTAAATTATGGCTACACCTTC
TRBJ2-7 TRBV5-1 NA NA CASRLGQTYEQYF TGCGCCAGCAGGCTGGGACAAACCTACGAGCAGTACTTC
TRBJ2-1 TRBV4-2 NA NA CASSQDRYRLEQFF TGTGCCAGCAGCCAAGATCGTTACAGGCTTGAGCAGTTCTTC
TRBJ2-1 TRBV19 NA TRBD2 CASNAGLAGYYNEQFF TGTGCCAGTAACGCGGGACTAGCGGGATACTACAATGAGCAGTTCTTC
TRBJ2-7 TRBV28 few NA CASSHREQYF TGTGCCAGCAGCCATCGAGAGCAGTACTTC
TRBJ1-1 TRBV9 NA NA CASSSGLRGAEAFF TGTGCCAGCAGCTCTGGACTCCGAGGGGCTGAAGCTTTCTTT
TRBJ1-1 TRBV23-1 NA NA CASPTGDAPEAFF TGCGCCAGCCCCACGGGGGATGCCCCTGAAGCTTTCTTT
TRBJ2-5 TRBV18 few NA CASSPNTETQYF TGTGCCAGCTCACCAAATACAGAGACCCAGTACTTC
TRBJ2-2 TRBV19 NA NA CASSIWRSTGELFF TGTGCCAGTAGTATCTGGAGGAGCACCGGGGAGCTGTTTTTT
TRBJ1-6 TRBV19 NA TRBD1 CASSVGQFIGNSPLHF TGTGCCAGTAGTGTGGGACAGTTTATTGGAAATTCACCCCTCCACTTT
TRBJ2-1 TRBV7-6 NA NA CASSLVRGNEQFF TGTGCCAGCAGCTTAGTTCGAGGGAATGAGCAGTTCTTC
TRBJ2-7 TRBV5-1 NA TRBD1 CASSRDTTGTGEQYF TGCGCCAGCAGCCGGGATACGACAGGGACGGGCGAGCAGTACTTC
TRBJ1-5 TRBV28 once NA CASSFLGSNQPQHF TGTGCCAGCAGTTTTCTGGGGAGCAATCAGCCCCAGCATTTT
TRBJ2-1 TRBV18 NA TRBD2 CASSRPGLANHEQFF TGTGCCAGCTCACGACCGGGACTAGCGAACCATGAGCAGTTCTTC
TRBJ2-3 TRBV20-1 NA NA CSARVRDTQYF TGCAGTGCTAGAGTTCGAGATACGCAGTATTTT
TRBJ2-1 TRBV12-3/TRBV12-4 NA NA CASSFKGVNEQFF TGTGCCAGCAGTTTCAAGGGCGTCAATGAGCAGTTCTTC
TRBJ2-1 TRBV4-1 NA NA CASSQDTRRPPEQFF TGCGCCAGCAGCCAAGATACAAGACGCCCCCCTGAGCAGTTCTTC
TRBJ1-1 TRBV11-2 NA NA CASSRGGLNTEAFF TGTGCCAGCAGCAGGGGGGGTTTGAACACTGAAGCTTTCTTT
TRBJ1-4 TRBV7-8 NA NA CASSLARAPGITNEKLFF TGTGCCAGCAGCTTAGCCCGTGCCCCAGGCATAACTAATGAAAAACTGTTTTTT
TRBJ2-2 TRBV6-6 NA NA CASSALITITTGELFF TGTGCCAGCAGTGCCCTAATAACAATTACCACCGGGGAGCTGTTTTTT
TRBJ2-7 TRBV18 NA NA CASSGGGREQYF TGTGCCAGCTCGGGGGGCGGCCGCGAGCAGTACTTC
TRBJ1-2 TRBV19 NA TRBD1 CASSRQGGGYTF TGTGCCAGTAGTAGACAGGGAGGCGGCTACACCTTC
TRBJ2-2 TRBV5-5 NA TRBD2 CASSEEPGLGHTGELFF TGTGCCAGCAGCGAAGAACCGGGACTAGGTCACACCGGGGAGCTGTTTTTT
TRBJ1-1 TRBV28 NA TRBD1 CATERGDSRTLGTEAFF TGTGCCACCGAGAGGGGGGACAGCCGTACATTGGGCACTGAAGCTTTCTTT
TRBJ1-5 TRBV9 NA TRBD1 CASSVGTGRQPQHF TGTGCCAGCAGCGTCGGGACAGGGCGTCAGCCCCAGCATTTT
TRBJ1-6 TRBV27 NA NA CASSYSIVGPLHF TGTGCCAGCAGTTACTCCATTGTGGGGCCCCTCCACTTT
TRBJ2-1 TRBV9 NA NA CASSPGDSYNEQFF TGTGCCAGCAGCCCCGGGGACTCCTACAATGAGCAGTTCTTC
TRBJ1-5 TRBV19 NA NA CASSIYGNQPQHF TGTGCCAGTAGTATCTACGGCAATCAGCCCCAGCATTTT
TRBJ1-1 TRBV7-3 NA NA CASSLGGEAFF TGTGCCAGCAGCTTAGGCGGTGAAGCTTTCTTT
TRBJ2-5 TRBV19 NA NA CASSILGARETQYF TGTGCCAGTAGTATTTTGGGGGCACGGGAGACCCAGTACTTC
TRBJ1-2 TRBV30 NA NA CAWTWGGSNYGYTF TGTGCCTGGACCTGGGGTGGGAGTAACTATGGCTACACCTTC